This passage covers 31 T cell receptor beta chains from one sample sequenced in a study of T-cell memory formation after mild COVID-19. TCRdb processed the 5' RACE reads anew with MiXCR; each CDR3 protein has one entry. Of 150,000 to 200,000 distinct CDR3 sequences in the sample, about 15% were seen once. The specimen was PBMCs or a T cell subset sorted from them (not recorded which). The receptor source for this set is an adult woman who had mild COVID-19 (a few samples of this study predate the infection). Cell type and time point are not known.

The rearrangement links TRBV4-1 to TRBJ2-3; the match to TRBD2 covers 7 bases. V was pared by 0 bases and J by 2 bases, with 8 bases of the junction left unmatched. The CDR3 is 17 amino acids. CDR1 and CDR2 from the germline V gene are MGHRA and YSYEKL. The CDR3 sequence: CASSQDTSGVLTDTQYF. In DNA form, the CDR3 reads TGCGCCAGCAGCCAAGATACCAGCGGGGTCCTCACAGATACGCAGTATTTT.

This clonotype was counted between two and nine times. The chain joins TRBV7-9 to TRBJ1-6; D gene uncertain. Germline assignment: CDR1 SEHNR and CDR2 FQNEAQ (reference sequence). V was shortened by 5 bases and J by 4 bases, with 12 bases between the two germline ends. The CDR3 extends over 15 amino acids. The CDR3 nucleotides are TGTGCCAGCAGCCCCGGACTCGCATATAATTCACCCCTCCACTTT. As protein: CASSPGLAYNSPLHF.

The chain couples TRBV5-1 to TRBJ2-3, with 7 bases matching TRBD1. This CDR3 region has 15 residues. The junction had 6 bases not matched to a gene; V was cut back by 1 base and J by 4 bases. Germline lookup yields CDR1 SGHRS and CDR2 YFSETQ. CDR3 region: CASSLMTGSADTQYF. The CDR3 DNA is TGCGCCAGCAGCTTGATGACAGGGTCCGCAGATACGCAGTATTTT.

The table lists this clonotype with a count of one. The chain combines TRBV10-3 with TRBJ1-5; D perhaps matches TRBD1 (5 bases). The germline V gene has CDR1 ENHRY and CDR2 SYGVKD. V was trimmed by 2 bases and J by 9 bases, leaving 11 bases between them. This CDR3 spans 13 amino acids. CDR3 in amino acids: CAISEGTLRPQHF. Written as DNA, the CDR3 is TGTGCCATCAGTGAGGGGACGCTCCGGCCCCAGCATTTT.

The CDR3 loop is CASSERLYQETQYF. The DNA for the CDR3 is TGTGCCAGCAGTGAACGGCTGTACCAAGAGACCCAGTACTTC. The rearrangement links TRBV2 to TRBJ2-5, with no clear D. The CDR3 covers 14 residues. From germline, CDR1 is SNHLY and CDR2 FYNNEI. Trimming took off 2 bases at V and 0 bases at J, with 7 bases between the two ends.

This clonotype was counted a few times. The chain joins TRBV28 to TRBJ2-1; weak D call: TRBD2 (5 bases). Trimming took 5 bases from V and 0 from J, leaving 11 bases between them. This CDR3 region has 15 residues. Germline assignment: CDR1 MDHEN and CDR2 SYDVKM. In DNA, the CDR3 is TGTGCCAGCAGTCTAACTACTAGCTCCTACAATGAGCAGTTCTTC. It encodes CASSLTTSSYNEQFF.

The chain has TRBV12-3 or TRBV12-4 and TRBJ2-3, with D possibly TRBD1 on 7 matching bases. CDR3 length: 17 amino acids. Between the trimmed V and J ends, which lost 6 bases and 3 bases, there was a span of 22 bases. The CDR3: CASSPRLVRGATDTQYF. DNA for the CDR3: TGTGCCAGCAGCCCGCGGTTAGTCAGGGGGGCGACAGATACGCAGTATTTT.

The CDR3: CASSHGTGGPHNYGYTF. In DNA, the CDR3 is TGTGCCAGCAGCCACGGGACAGGGGGCCCTCATAACTATGGCTACACCTTC. The V call is TRBV3-1, the J call TRBJ1-2; 12 bases line up with TRBD1. The trim removed 3 bases at V and 1 base at J, leaving 6 bases unmatched. The V gene's germline CDR1 is LGHDT and CDR2 YNNKEL (reference sequence). The CDR3 runs 17 residues.

The V and J genes are TRBV12-3 or TRBV12-4 and TRBJ1-5; D not certain. The CDR3 is made up of 17 amino acids. V lost 1 base to trimming and J lost 7 bases, with 20 bases between them. The CDR3 sequence: CASSLGPPAVGEQPQHF. In DNA form, the CDR3 reads TGTGCCAGCAGTTTAGGTCCCCCCGCAGTGGGCGAGCAGCCCCAGCATTTT.

In its sample, this clonotype was seen many times. The V gene is TRBV10-3, the J gene TRBJ2-7; TRBD2 might be the D (6 bases). The germline V gene has CDR1 ENHRY and CDR2 SYGVKD. Trimming removed 3 bases from V and 5 bases from J, with 17 bases in between. The CDR3 loop spans 15 amino acids. The CDR3 loop is CAISDYLRGANEQYF. The CDR3 DNA reads as TGTGCCATCAGTGATTACTTGCGGGGAGCCAACGAGCAGTACTTC.

By share, this clonotype ranks as medium-sized. This chain connects TRBV7-9 to TRBJ2-3, with D unresolved. V shed 5 bases and J shed 6 bases, with 3 bases lying between them. The CDR3 length is 10 residues. Per the germline V gene, CDR1 is SEHNR and CDR2 is FQNEAQ (reference sequence). The CDR3 spells CASSADTQYF. DNA of the CDR3: TGTGCCAGCAGCGCGGATACGCAGTATTTT.

The table lists this clonotype with a few counts. The CDR3 nucleotides read TGTGCCAGCAGTTCAACCGGGACAGGGTCCGGGGAGCTGTTTTTT. Translated, it gives CASSSTGTGSGELFF. This sequence joins TRBV27 and TRBJ2-2; 9 bases fit TRBD1. CDR3 length equals 15 residues. After removal of 4 bases from V and 6 bases from J, the junction contained 6 bases not matched to a gene. Per the germline V gene, CDR1 is MNHEY and CDR2 is SMNVEV (reference sequence).

The chain couples TRBV7-2 to TRBJ2-1; D is unclear. Looked up from germline, CDR1 is SGHTA and CDR2 is FQGNSA. There are 13 residues in the CDR3. The V end lost 2 bases, the J end lost 7 bases, and 9 bases lay between the germline ends. The CDR3 protein is CASSLRAFNEQFF. The CDR3 coding sequence is TGTGCCAGCAGCTTACGGGCATTTAATGAGCAGTTCTTC.

V gene TRBV7-8 combines with J gene TRBJ2-1; unclear D gene. Germline values: CDR1 SGHVS, CDR2 FQNEAQ. The V end lost 4 bases, the J end lost 4 bases, and 17 bases lay between the germline ends. This CDR3 is 16 amino acids long. The CDR3 region has the DNA TGTGCCAGCAGCTCATTAGTCGGTCCCTCATACAATGAGCAGTTCTTC. This codes for CASSSLVGPSYNEQFF.

The chain uses TRBV25-1 and TRBJ2-6; 9 bases align to TRBD1. The ends lost 3 bases at V and 0 bases at J; junction bases unmatched: 6. CDR1 MGHDK and CDR2 SYGVNS come from the germline V gene. The CDR3 spans 18 residues. DNA for the CDR3: TGTGCCAGCAGTGATCCGGGACAGGGACTCTCTGGGGCCAACGTCCTGACTTTC. It encodes CASSDPGQGLSGANVLTF.

This clonotype came up a few times. This chain links TRBV4-3 with TRBJ2-1; the match to TRBD2 covers 8 bases. J gave up 4 bases and V 4 bases, and 12 bases lay outside the gene matches. The CDR3 sequence is 17 residues long. CDR1 and CDR2 from the germline V gene are LGHNA and YSLEER. CDR3 DNA sequence: TGCGCCAGCAGCCCGAGGACTAGCCCCACGACGTACAATGAGCAGTTCTTC. It encodes CASSPRTSPTTYNEQFF.

There are a few counts of this clonotype. V usage is TRBV12-3 or TRBV12-4 and J usage is TRBJ2-2, with a weak D call TRBD2 (5 bases). The CDR3 length is 15 residues. V was shortened by 3 bases and J by 6 bases, with 14 bases between the two germline ends. The CDR3 DNA reads TGTGCCAGCAGTTTTCGAACCGGAGCGGCCGGGGAGCTGTTTTTT. It codes for CASSFRTGAAGELFF.

V is TRBV4-2 and J is TRBJ2-7; a possible D gene is TRBD1 (7 bases). CDR1 is LGHNA, CDR2 YNFKEQ, per germline. The CDR3 extends over 14 amino acids. The germline V and J ends were trimmed by 4 bases and 4 bases, with 14 bases remaining between them. The CDR3 sequence is CASSPGRGAYEQYF. The CDR3 bases are TGTGCCAGCAGCCCGGGCAGGGGGGCGTACGAGCAGTACTTC.

This clonotype was counted only a few times. V gene TRBV29-1 combines with J gene TRBJ2-1; D gene unclear. The V end was cut by 4 bases, the J end by 0 bases, with 19 bases between. Germline V lookup: CDR1 SQVTM, CDR2 ANQGSEA. This CDR3 has 17 residues. The CDR3 coding sequence is TGCAGCGTTGTAGTGCATAGACGGCTAAGCTCCTACAATGAGCAGTTCTTC. Protein sequence: CSVVVHRRLSSYNEQFF.

The table lists this clonotype with a few counts. V and J are TRBV5-1 and TRBJ2-7, with 7 bases that match TRBD1. V dropped 4 bases and J dropped 3; count of bases not matched to a gene: 10. The CDR3 contains 15 residues. The germline CDR1 and CDR2 sequences are SGHRS and YFSETQ. Here the CDR3 reads CASSPRTGPYYEQYF. CDR3 coding DNA: TGCGCCAGCAGCCCGCGGACAGGACCGTACTACGAGCAGTACTTC.

V and J are TRBV6-5 and TRBJ1-1; tentative D call: TRBD1 (5 bases). This CDR3 has 13 residues. V dropped 0 bases and J dropped 6 bases, with 8 bases sitting between them. Germline V gives CDR1 MNHEY, CDR2 SVGAGI. Here the CDR3 DNA reads TGTGCCAGCAGTTACTCGGGGGGGTCTGAAGCTTTCTTT. Its protein product is CASSYSGGSEAFF.

This clonotype was recorded a few times. The CDR3, as DNA: TGTGCCAGCAGCCAAGATGTGGTTAGCGGGAGTAACGTAGGCACCTACGAGCAGTACTTC. It yields the protein CASSQDVVSGSNVGTYEQYF. V usage is TRBV4-2 and J usage is TRBJ2-7, with 9 bases lining up with TRBD2. Germline V gene lookup returns CDR1 LGHNA and CDR2 YNFKEQ. The junction had 17 bases not matched to a gene; V was cut back by 0 bases and J by 2 bases. The CDR3 is 20 amino acids.

The chain carries TRBV11-3 and TRBJ2-5; 8 nucleotides match TRBD2. Germline V gene lookup returns CDR1 SGHNT and CDR2 YENEEA. CDR3 size: 15 residues. V trimming: 4 bases; J trimming: 1 base; junction bases outside the gene matches: 5. This CDR3 is CASSYPSGLQETQYF. The CDR3 DNA follows: TGTGCCAGCAGCTACCCTAGCGGGCTCCAAGAGACCCAGTACTTC.

This chain connects TRBV5-6 to TRBJ1-2; D is undetermined. Germline CDR1 SGHDT, CDR2 YYEEEE. V lost 0 bases and J lost 3, with 6 bases in between. The CDR3 is 13 amino acids. The CDR3 DNA reads TGTGCCAGCAGCTTGGAAAACTACTATGGCTACACCTTC. It translates to CASSLENYYGYTF.

The chain combines TRBV25-1 with TRBJ1-2; no firm D call. V was pared by 0 bases and J by 12 bases, with 14 bases between. The CDR3 is 13 residues long. CDR1 is MGHDK, CDR2 SYGVNS, per germline. The CDR3: CASSEYGRPADTF. The CDR3 coding sequence is TGTGCCAGCAGTGAATACGGGCGTCCGGCCGACACCTTC.

The CDR3 DNA sequence: TGCGCCAGCAGCTTGGCGTCGACCTCCTACGAGCAGTACTTC. Encoded protein: CASSLASTSYEQYF. This chain connects TRBV5-1 to TRBJ2-7; D gene uncertain. The CDR3 spans 14 residues. Germline lookup yields CDR1 SGHRS and CDR2 YFSETQ. Trimming left V 0 bases short and J 0 bases short, with 7 bases between.

There are a few counts of this clonotype. The rearrangement links TRBV2 to TRBJ2-5; no clear D. Germline V gene data show CDR1 as SNHLY and CDR2 as FYNNEI. Between the trimmed V and J ends, which lost 6 bases and 5 bases, there was a span of 13 bases. The CDR3 is 13 residues long. The CDR3 region has the DNA TGTGCCAGCAGCACCCGGCCGCCGGAGACCCAGTACTTC. Translating it yields CASSTRPPETQYF.

The V gene is TRBV29-1, the J gene TRBJ1-1; D gene unclear. The germline gives CDR1 SQVTM, CDR2 ANQGSEA. The CDR3 extends over 11 amino acids. Trimming left V 6 bases short and J 10 bases short, with 15 bases between. Here the CDR3 reads CSVYSGEGAFF. CDR3 bases: TGCAGCGTCTACAGTGGCGAGGGAGCTTTCTTT.

The chain has TRBV12-3 or TRBV12-4 and TRBJ1-1; the D gene is possibly TRBD1 (5 bases). The CDR3 totals 15 residues. V gave up 6 bases and J gave up 0 bases, with 14 bases separating them. CDR3 nucleotide sequence: TGTGCCAGCAGAAGACAGTCTGCGATGAACACTGAAGCTTTCTTT. Translated, it gives CASRRQSAMNTEAFF.

The V call is TRBV9, the J call TRBJ2-2; TRBD1 aligns across 8 bases. The CDR3 contains 14 residues. Per germline, CDR1 SGDLS and CDR2 YYNGEE. The ends lost 3 bases at V and 6 bases at J; junction bases unmatched: 4. The CDR3 DNA is TGTGCCAGCAGCGAACAGGGGGTAGCCGGGGAGCTGTTTTTT. Encoded protein: CASSEQGVAGELFF.

The V gene is TRBV29-1, the J gene TRBJ2-1; 7 bases agree with TRBD2. The CDR3 covers 16 residues. With V trimmed by 8 bases and J by 3 bases, 16 bases remained unmatched. CDR1 is SQVTM, CDR2 ANQGSEA, per germline. Here the CDR3 DNA reads TGCAGCCCCAGCCCCGGGGGAGGGCCGGACTACAATGAGCAGTTCTTC. As protein: CSPSPGGGPDYNEQFF.